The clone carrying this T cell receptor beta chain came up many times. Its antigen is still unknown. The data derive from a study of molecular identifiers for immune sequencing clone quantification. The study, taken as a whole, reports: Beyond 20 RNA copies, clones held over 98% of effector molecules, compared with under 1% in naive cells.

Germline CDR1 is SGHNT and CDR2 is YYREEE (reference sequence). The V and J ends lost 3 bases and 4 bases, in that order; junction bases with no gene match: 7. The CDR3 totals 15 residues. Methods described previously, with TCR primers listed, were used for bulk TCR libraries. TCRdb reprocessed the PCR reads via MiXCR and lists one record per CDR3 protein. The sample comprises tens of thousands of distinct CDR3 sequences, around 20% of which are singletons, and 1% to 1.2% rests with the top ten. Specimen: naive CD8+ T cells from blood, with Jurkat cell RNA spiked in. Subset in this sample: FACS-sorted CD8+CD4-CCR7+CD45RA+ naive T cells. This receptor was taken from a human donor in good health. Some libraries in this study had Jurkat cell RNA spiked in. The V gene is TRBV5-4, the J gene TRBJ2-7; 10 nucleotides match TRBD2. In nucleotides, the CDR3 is TGTGCCAGCAGCTCGGCCGGGACTAGCGCGTACGAGCAGTACTTC. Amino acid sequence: CASSSAGTSAYEQYF.